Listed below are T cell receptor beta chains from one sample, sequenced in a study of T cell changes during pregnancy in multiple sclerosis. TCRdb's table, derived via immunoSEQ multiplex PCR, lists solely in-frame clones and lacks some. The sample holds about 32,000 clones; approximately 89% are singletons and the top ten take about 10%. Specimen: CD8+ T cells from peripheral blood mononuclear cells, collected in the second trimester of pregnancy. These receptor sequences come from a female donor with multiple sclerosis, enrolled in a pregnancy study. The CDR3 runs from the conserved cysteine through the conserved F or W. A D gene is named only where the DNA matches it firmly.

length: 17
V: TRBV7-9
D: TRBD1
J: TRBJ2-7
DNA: TGTGCCAGCAGCCCTACGAACTCCGGGACAGGGAACTACGAGCAGTACTTC
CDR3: CASSPTNSGTGNYEQYF

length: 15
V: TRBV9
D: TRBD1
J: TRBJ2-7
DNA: TGTGCCAGCAGCGAGGGGGGACAGGGAAACTACGAGCAGTACTTC
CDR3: CASSEGGQGNYEQYF

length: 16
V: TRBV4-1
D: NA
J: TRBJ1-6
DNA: TGCGCCAGCAGCCAAGAGAGGCGCCTAGAGAATTCACCCCTCCACTTT
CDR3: CASSQERRLENSPLHF

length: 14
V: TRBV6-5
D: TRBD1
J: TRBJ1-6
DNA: TGTGCCAGCAGTGAGGGGACAGGGAGTTCACCCCTCCACTTT
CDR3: CASSEGTGSSPLHF

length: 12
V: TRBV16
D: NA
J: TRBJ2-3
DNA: TGTGCCAGCAGCCCCTTTTCAGATACGCAGTATTTT
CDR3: CASSPFSDTQYF

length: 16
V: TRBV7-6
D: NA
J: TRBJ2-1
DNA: TGTGCCAGCAGCTTCAGTCGGGTAGGAGGTTACAATGAGCAGTTCTTC
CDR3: CASSFSRVGGYNEQFF

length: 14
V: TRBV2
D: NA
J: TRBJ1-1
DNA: TGTGCCAGCAGTTCGGGGGGGCTGAACACTGAAGCTTTCTTT
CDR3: CASSSGGLNTEAFF

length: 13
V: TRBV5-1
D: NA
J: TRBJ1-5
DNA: TGCGCCAGCAGCTTGGGGGCTAATCAGCCCCAGCATTTT
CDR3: CASSLGANQPQHF

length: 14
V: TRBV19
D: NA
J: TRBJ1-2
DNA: TGTGCCAGTATCCCAGGAGAGGGGGACGATGGCTACACCTTC
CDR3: CASIPGEGDDGYTF

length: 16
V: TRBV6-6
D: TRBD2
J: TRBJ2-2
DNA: TGTGCCAGCAGTTATCGGGGGGGCCTCGAAACCGGGGAGCTGTTTTTT
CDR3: CASSYRGGLETGELFF

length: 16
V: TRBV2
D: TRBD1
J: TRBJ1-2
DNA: TGTGCCAGCAGTGCCGGGACAGGTGATCCTAACTATGGCTACACCTTC
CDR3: CASSAGTGDPNYGYTF